This TCR beta chain is drawn from a study of CD8+CD57+ T cells in acquired aplastic anemia. On the study more broadly: Sorted CD4+ and CD8+ cells yielded around 3 ug of DNA on average. Roughly 10.8 million reads were obtained on average for healthy donor CD4+ cells. Broader study findings: Patients and controls shared 25 to 35 CD8+ CDR3 sequences, which appeared highly expressed in patients and within their immunodominant clones.

Genomic DNA templated the TCR beta VDJ and CDR3 profiling. TCRdb recomputed calls from the reads with MiXCR, one row per CDR3 protein. Of 150,000 to 200,000 distinct CDR3 sequences in the sample, approximately 44% were seen once. This clonotype has ten or more counts. Antigen: not known. The CDR3 consists of 14 residues. Trimming removed 3 bases from V and 2 bases from J, with 7 bases in between. Germline V gene lookup returns CDR1 LNHDA and CDR2 SQIVND (reference sequence). Input material: sorted CD4+, CD8+, or CD8+CD57+ T cells (not recorded which) from PBMCs. The clonotype comes from a human donor in good health. This chain joins TRBV19 and TRBJ2-2; D unresolved. This CDR3 reads CASSIDENTGELFF. CDR3 in DNA: TGTGCCAGTAGTATCGACGAAAACACCGGGGAGCTGTTTTTT.